This T cell receptor (beta chain) was sequenced during a study of technical replicates of blood from several donors. Clones were read by immunoSEQ multiplex PCR, and TCRdb kept only the in-frame ones, dropping some. The sample shows tens of thousands of clones, roughly 92% of them seen only once. Trimming took off 3 bases at V and 3 bases at J, with 6 bases between the two ends. CDR3 length: 13 residues. Germline CDR1 reads SNHLY; CDR2 reads FYNNEI. Sequencing was performed on PBMCs. The J gene is TRBJ1-5, the V gene TRBV2; D not certain. This TCR was recovered from a human donor in good health. Some clones in this sample may be carry-over from other donors' samples. The chain's CDR3 is CASSDSNNQPQHF. CDR3 bases: TGTGCCAGCAGTGACAGTAACAATCAGCCCCAGCATTTT.